The clone carrying this T cell receptor beta chain was detected only a few times. Antigen: not known. This record belongs to a study of post-analysis software for immune sequencing data. General observations from the study: Patients showed TRBV5-6, TRBV5-1 and TRBV20-1 among four to six TRBV segments more frequent than in controls.

V was pared by 5 bases and J by 0 bases, with 21 bases between. This CDR3 is built from 18 residues. Germline CDR1 MGHRA, CDR2 YSYEKL. Each TCR beta cDNA library carried unique molecular identifiers. One entry per CDR3 protein, called by TCRdb with MiXCR from the PCR reads. Of roughly 540,000 distinct CDR3 sequences in the sample, approximately 31% were seen once. The sample comprised blood. This TCR was recovered from a girl aged 2-17 years with multiple sclerosis. The V call is TRBV4-1, the J call TRBJ2-3; D remains ambiguous. CDR3 in amino acids: CASSAKNSPDSSTDTQYF. The DNA for the CDR3 is TGCGCCAGCAGCGCCAAGAACTCCCCTGATTCTAGCACAGATACGCAGTATTTT.